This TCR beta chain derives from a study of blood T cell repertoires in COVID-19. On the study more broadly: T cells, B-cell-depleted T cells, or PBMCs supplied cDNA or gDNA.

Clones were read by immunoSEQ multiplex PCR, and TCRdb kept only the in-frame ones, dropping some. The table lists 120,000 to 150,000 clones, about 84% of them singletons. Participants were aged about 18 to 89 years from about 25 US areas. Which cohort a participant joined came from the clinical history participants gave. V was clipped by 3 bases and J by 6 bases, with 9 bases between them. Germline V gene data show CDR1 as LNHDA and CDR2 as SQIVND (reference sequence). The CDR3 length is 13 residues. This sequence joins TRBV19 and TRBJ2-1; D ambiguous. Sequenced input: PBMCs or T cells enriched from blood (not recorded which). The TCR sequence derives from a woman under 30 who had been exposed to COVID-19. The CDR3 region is CASSISSFNEQFF. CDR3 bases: TGTGCCAGTAGTATTTCGAGTTTCAATGAGCAGTTCTTC.